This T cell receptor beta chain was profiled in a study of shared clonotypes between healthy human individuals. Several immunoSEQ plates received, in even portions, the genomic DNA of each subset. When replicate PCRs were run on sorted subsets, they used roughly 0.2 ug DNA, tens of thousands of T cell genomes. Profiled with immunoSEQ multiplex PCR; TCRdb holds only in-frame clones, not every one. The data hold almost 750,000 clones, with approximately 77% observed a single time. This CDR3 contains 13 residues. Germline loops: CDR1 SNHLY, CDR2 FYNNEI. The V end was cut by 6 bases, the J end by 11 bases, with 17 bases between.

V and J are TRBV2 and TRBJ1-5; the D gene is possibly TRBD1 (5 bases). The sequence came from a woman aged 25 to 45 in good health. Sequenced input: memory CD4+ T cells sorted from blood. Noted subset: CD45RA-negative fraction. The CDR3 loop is CASRGPLEIAQHF. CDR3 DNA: TGTGCCAGCAGGGGACCCCTGGAGATAGCCCAGCATTTT.